The 20 T cell receptor beta chains in this list originate from one sample, sequenced in a study of T cell repertoires in cytomegalovirus infection. Each CDR3 protein gets one entry after TCRdb re-called the reads with MiXCR. The table records 250,000 to 300,000 distinct CDR3 sequences, 25% of them present only once. Sequencing was carried out using PBMCs. The receptors here all came from a human donor in good health (CMV status not recorded). Some clones in this sample may be carry-over from other donors' samples.

This chain connects TRBV20-1 to TRBJ2-7; TRBD2 matches 11 bases. Germline CDR1 is DFQATT and CDR2 is SNEGSKA (reference sequence). V dropped 2 bases and J dropped 1; count of bases not matched to a gene: 4. There are 15 residues in the CDR3. CDR3 DNA sequence: TGCAGTGCTAGACCACTAGCGGGAGTGTCCTACGAGCAGTACTTC. Protein: CSARPLAGVSYEQYF.

In this sample, this clonotype turned up a few times. V usage is TRBV5-5 and J usage is TRBJ1-6; D is possibly TRBD1 (5 bases). The V end lost 4 bases, the J end lost 9 bases, and 20 bases lay between the germline ends. Looked up from germline, CDR1 is SGHKS and CDR2 is YYEKEE (reference sequence). The CDR3 spans 16 residues. This chain's CDR3 is CASSAGLGVLSSPLHF. The CDR3 bases are TGTGCCAGCAGCGCGGGCCTAGGGGTACTCTCTTCACCCCTCCACTTT.

The chain uses TRBV7-2 and TRBJ1-2; D might be TRBD1 (5 bases). Germline loops: CDR1 SGHTA, CDR2 FQGNSA. The V and J ends lost 5 bases and 0 bases respectively, with 13 bases between them. The CDR3 sequence is 15 residues long. CDR3 sequence reads: CASSASVGANYGYTF. DNA for the CDR3: TGTGCCAGCAGCGCGTCAGTGGGGGCTAACTATGGCTACACCTTC. The entire variable domain, with the rest obtained from reference TRBV7-2 and TRBJ1-2, is as follows: GAGVSQSPSNKVTEKGKDVELRCDPISGHTALYWYRQSLGQGLEFLIYFQGNSAPDKSGLPSDRFSAERTGGSVSTLTIQRTQQEDSAVYLCASSASVGANYGYTFGSGTRLTVV.

V is TRBV12-3 or TRBV12-4 and J is TRBJ2-7; D could derive from TRBD1 or TRBD2 (5 bases each). Trimming shortened V by 6 bases and J by 1 base, and 13 bases separated the two germline ends. There are 14 residues in the CDR3. The CDR3 region has the DNA TGTGCCAGCAGGGGCGTGGGGGTTTCCTACGAGCAGTACTTC. It codes for CASRGVGVSYEQYF.

In its sample, this clonotype was seen a few times. The V call is TRBV25-1, the J call TRBJ1-6; 12 positions match TRBD1. From germline, CDR1 is MGHDK and CDR2 SYGVNS. Trimming cost V 1 base and J 10 bases; bases outside gene matches: 5. The length of the CDR3 is 16 residues. DNA of the CDR3: TGTGCCAGCAGTGAATCCCCCGGGACAGGGGGCTCACCCCTCCACTTT. Its translation: CASSESPGTGGSPLHF.

This clonotype was detected ten times or more. The V call is TRBV7-2, the J call TRBJ1-5, with D perhaps matching TRBD1 (5 bases). Germline CDR1 reads SGHTA; CDR2 reads FQGNSA. The CDR3 extends over 16 amino acids. V was clipped by 1 base and J by 4 bases, with 14 bases between them. The CDR3 here is CASSLEAGRTNQPQHF. CDR3 DNA: TGTGCCAGCAGCTTAGAGGCAGGGCGTACAAATCAGCCCCAGCATTTT.

This clonotype was seen more than once but under ten times. This rearrangement joins TRBV2 to TRBJ2-5, with 7 bases that match TRBD2. Germline V gene lookup returns CDR1 SNHLY and CDR2 FYNNEI. The CDR3 runs 14 residues. V was pared by 4 bases and J by 5 bases, with 7 bases of the junction left unmatched. CDR3 nucleotide sequence: TGTGCCAGCAGTGTATTTTGGGGGGGGGAGACCCAGTACTTC. Protein: CASSVFWGGETQYF. Combining the CDR3 with reference TRBV2 and TRBJ2-5 gives the whole variable domain EPEVTQTPSHQVTQMGQEVILRCVPISNHLYFYWYRQILGQKVEFLVSFYNNEISEKSEIFDDQFSVERPDGSNFTLKIRSTKLEDSAMYFCASSVFWGGETQYFGPGTRLLVL.

The chain joins TRBV7-9 to TRBJ2-3, with D possibly TRBD1 on 6 matching bases. Germline V CDR1 and CDR2: SEHNR, FQNEAQ (reference sequence). The CDR3 totals 14 residues. The V end was cut by 3 bases, the J end by 2 bases, with 9 bases between. The CDR3 protein is CASSFQGITDTQYF. Here the CDR3 DNA reads TGTGCCAGCAGCTTCCAGGGGATCACAGATACGCAGTATTTT.

This clonotype was recorded a few times. This rearrangement joins TRBV5-1 to TRBJ1-1; D unclear. Trimming shortened V by 6 bases and J by 8 bases, and 17 bases separated the two germline ends. The CDR3 runs 13 residues. Germline V gives CDR1 SGHRS, CDR2 YFSETQ. The DNA for the CDR3 is TGCGCCAGCAACGTAGGAGGGCAAAACGAAGCTTTCTTT. Its protein is CASNVGGQNEAFF.

This clonotype was recorded many times. The chain carries TRBV7-2 and TRBJ2-7; 8 nucleotides line up with TRBD2. Germline CDR1 is SGHTA and CDR2 is FQGNSA. The CDR3 consists of 13 residues. V lost 6 bases and J lost 3; bases outside the gene matches: 4. In DNA form, the CDR3 reads TGTGCCAGCAGAAAACTAGCGGACTACGAGCAGTACTTC. Protein product: CASRKLADYEQYF.

The table lists this clonotype with many counts. The chain employs TRBV7-2 and TRBJ1-4, with D perhaps TRBD1 (6 bases). Germline V gene sequence: CDR1 SGHTA, CDR2 FQGNSA. The germline V and J ends were trimmed by 1 base and 5 bases, with 20 bases remaining between them. The CDR3 consists of 18 residues. CDR3 residues: CASSLVPLGGRNNEKLFF. CDR3 DNA sequence: TGTGCCAGCAGCTTAGTTCCCCTTGGGGGGCGGAACAATGAAAAACTGTTTTTT. The entire variable domain, with the rest obtained from reference TRBV7-2 and TRBJ1-4, is as follows: GAGVSQSPSNKVTEKGKDVELRCDPISGHTALYWYRQSLGQGLEFLIYFQGNSAPDKSGLPSDRFSAERTGGSVSTLTIQRTQQEDSAVYLCASSLVPLGGRNNEKLFFGSGTQLSVL.

This clonotype was counted once. J is TRBJ2-3 and V is TRBV28; no clear D. CDR1 MDHEN and CDR2 SYDVKM come from the germline V gene. The CDR3 has 13 amino acids. V lost 8 bases, J lost 0 bases, and 9 bases lay in between. The CDR3 here is CASGGPSTDTQYF. DNA for the CDR3: TGTGCCAGCGGTGGCCCTAGCACAGATACGCAGTATTTT.

The V and J genes are TRBV5-1 and TRBJ1-1; D is unclear. The CDR3 length is 15 residues. The V gene's germline CDR1 is SGHRS and CDR2 YFSETQ. V lost 0 bases to trimming and J lost 0 bases, with 9 bases between them. CDR3 amino acids: CASSLAWAMNTEAFF. The CDR3 coding sequence is TGCGCCAGCAGCTTGGCCTGGGCGATGAACACTGAAGCTTTCTTT.

This clonotype has a count of ten or more. This rearrangement joins TRBV7-8 to TRBJ2-7; 8 bases fit TRBD2. The CDR3 is made up of 14 amino acids. CDR1 and CDR2 from the germline V gene are SGHVS and FQNEAQ. The V gene end was trimmed by 4 bases and the J gene end by 4 bases; junction bases not matched to a gene: 6. The CDR3 spells CASSSLAGRYEQYF. In DNA, the CDR3 is TGTGCCAGCAGCTCGTTAGCGGGAAGGTACGAGCAGTACTTC.

J is TRBJ2-1 and V is TRBV11-2; no clear D. The germline gives CDR1 SGHAT, CDR2 FQNNGV. The CDR3 is made up of 11 amino acids. With 3 bases removed from V and 11 bases from J, the gap between germline ends came to 8 bases. CDR3 nucleotides: TGTGCCAGCAGCTTGGTGGATAAGCAGTTCTTC. Encoded protein: CASSLVDKQFF. Complete variable domain (other parts from reference TRBV11-2 and TRBJ2-1): EAGVAQSPRYKIIEKRQSVAFWCNPISGHATLYWYQQILGQGPKLLIQFQNNGVVDDSQLPKDRFSAERLKGVDSTLKIQPAKLEDSAVYLCASSLVDKQFFGPGTRLTVL.

This clonotype was counted between two and nine times. This rearrangement joins TRBV6-6 to TRBJ2-7, with D perhaps given as TRBD1 or TRBD2 (7 bases each). Germline assignment: CDR1 MNHNY and CDR2 SVGAGI (reference sequence). The CDR3 loop spans 13 amino acids. The V gene lost 7 bases and the J gene lost 4 bases, with 14 bases spanning the gap. This CDR3 reads CASIAGGGYEQYF. The CDR3 DNA sequence: TGTGCCAGCATCGCAGGGGGGGGATACGAGCAGTACTTC.

This clonotype came up a few times. V gene TRBV24-1 combines with J gene TRBJ2-5; 14 nucleotides line up with TRBD2. Germline CDR1 and CDR2: KGHDR and SFDVKD. V shed 1 base and J 4 bases; nucleotides not matched to a gene: 4. The CDR3 totals 17 residues. In DNA form, the CDR3 reads TGTGCCACCAGTGATTTCGGGACTAGCGGGAGAGGAGAGACCCAGTACTTC. It encodes CATSDFGTSGRGETQYF.

The table lists this clonotype with a few counts. The gene calls are TRBV18 and TRBJ2-3; D is possibly TRBD1 or TRBD2 (5 bases each). Germline loops: CDR1 KGHSH, CDR2 LQKENI. V was shortened by 3 bases and J by 4 bases, with 17 bases between the two germline ends. The CDR3 is made up of 16 amino acids. The CDR3 region is CASSPRGTGHSDTQYF. In nucleotides, the CDR3 is TGTGCCAGCTCACCGAGGGGTACGGGCCACTCAGATACGCAGTATTTT. Variable domain in full (rest from reference TRBV18 and TRBJ2-3): NAGVMQNPRHLVRRRGQEARLRCSPMKGHSHVYWYRQLPEEGLKFMVYLQKENIIDESGMPKERFSAEFPKEGPSILRIQQVVRGDSAAYFCASSPRGTGHSDTQYFGPGTRLTVL.

This clonotype showed up just a few times. CDR3 in amino acids: CASSTSRGRSPLHF. In nucleotides, the CDR3 is TGTGCCAGCAGCACCTCCAGGGGGCGGTCACCCCTCCACTTT. This rearrangement joins TRBV28 to TRBJ1-6; 8 bases align to TRBD1. The CDR3 covers 14 residues. V gave up 6 bases and J gave up 10 bases; unmatched junction bases: 8. Germline loops: CDR1 MDHEN, CDR2 SYDVKM. The whole variable domain, filled in from reference TRBV28 and TRBJ1-6, reads DVKVTQSSRYLVKRTGEKVFLECVQDMDHENMFWYRQDPGLGLRLIYFSYDVKMKEKGDIPEGYSVSREKKERFSLILESASTNQTSMYLCASSTSRGRSPLHFGNGTRLTVT.

This clonotype appeared a few times. The rearrangement joins TRBV5-6 to TRBJ2-7; 10 nucleotides line up with TRBD2. V shed 4 bases, J shed 11 bases, and the junction held 9 bases outside the gene matches. Germline V lookup: CDR1 SGHDT, CDR2 YYEEEE. CDR3 size: 13 residues. This CDR3 reads CASSTGLAGVEYF. CDR3 in DNA: TGTGCCAGCAGCACCGGGCTAGCGGGGGTGGAGTACTTC. Together with reference TRBV5-6 and TRBJ2-7, the CDR3 gives the full variable domain: DAGVTQSPTHLIKTRGQQVTLRCSPKSGHDTVSWYQQALGQGPQFIFQYYEEEERQRGNFPDRFSGHQFPNYSSELNVNALLLGDSALYLCASSTGLAGVEYFGPGTRLTVT.